The 23 T cell receptor beta chains below were found in one sample sequenced in a study of cytomegalovirus exposure and HLA in healthy donors (dated by TCRdb to about 2017). To prepare the library, the immunoSEQ multiplex PCR assay was applied. A mixture of 60 forward primers for TCR Vbeta segments and 13 reverse primers for TCR Jbeta segments was used in the multiplex PCR. TCRdb re-hosts the immuneACCESS table, in-frame sequences only. Its copies lack some clones; in the studies checked, an unresolved V gene accounts for under half of them, and the cause for the rest is not known. Recorded for this sample are around 150,000 clones; around 79% of them occurred a single time. The top ten constitute about 2.5% of the sample. The specimen sequenced was PBMCs. Every receptor here comes from a male donor in good health and CMV-seronegative.

V gene TRBV5-4 combines with J gene TRBJ1-1; 9 nucleotides agree with TRBD1. Per germline, CDR1 SGHNT and CDR2 YYREEE (reference sequence). V was pared by 1 base and J by 1 base, with 2 bases of the junction left unmatched. The length of the CDR3 is 15 residues. CDR3 amino acids: CASSLTGGRNTEAFF. DNA of the CDR3: TGTGCCAGCAGCTTGACAGGGGGCAGGAACACTGAAGCTTTCTTT.

This clone was counted between two and nine times. The chain uses TRBV7-2 and TRBJ1-5; 8 bases align to TRBD1. This CDR3 spans 15 amino acids. After removal of 6 bases from V and 7 bases from J, the junction contained 11 bases not matched to a gene. The germline V gene encodes CDR1 SGHTA and CDR2 FQGNSA. Here the CDR3 DNA reads TGTGCCAGCAGTCTGAGACAGGGGAAGGAACAGCCCCAGCATTTT. Translating gives CASSLRQGKEQPQHF.

The rearrangement joins TRBV5-1 to TRBJ1-2, with TRBD1 identical over 7 bases. The CDR3 length is 13 residues. V shed 0 bases and J 5 bases; nucleotides not matched to a gene: 1. Germline V gives CDR1 SGHRS, CDR2 YFSETQ. CDR3 bases: TGCGCCAGCAGCTTGGAACAGGGGTATGGCTACACCTTC. This codes for CASSLEQGYGYTF.

The chain is built from TRBV18 and TRBJ2-2; 9 nucleotides align to TRBD2. The germline gives CDR1 KGHSH, CDR2 LQKENI. J was trimmed by 1 base and V by 3 bases; bases with no gene match: 3. The CDR3 spans 16 residues. The CDR3 coding sequence is TGTGCCAGCTCACCCGGGACTAGCCAGAACACCGGGGAGCTGTTTTTT. Translating it yields CASSPGTSQNTGELFF.

The J gene is TRBJ2-1, the V gene TRBV11-3; TRBD2 agrees at 9 bases. CDR1 is SGHNT and CDR2 is YENEEA in the germline V gene. V dropped 6 bases and J dropped 9; count of bases not matched to a gene: 12. The CDR3 spans 15 residues. The CDR3 DNA reads TGTGCCAGCAGTGCGGGGGGTAGCGGGAGCGGTGAGCAGTTCTTC. Protein sequence: CASSAGGSGSGEQFF. Complete variable domain (other parts from reference TRBV11-3 and TRBJ2-1): EAGVVQSPRYKIIEKKQPVAFWCNPISGHNTLYWYLQNLGQGPELLIRYENEEAVDDSQLPKDRFSAERLKGVDSTLKIQPAELGDSAVYLCASSAGGSGSGEQFFGPGTRLTVL.

The chain recombines TRBV18 with TRBJ1-2, with 10 bases matching TRBD1. CDR1 and CDR2 (germline): KGHSH, LQKENI. Trimming at V came to 3 bases and at J to 6 bases, leaving 13 bases not matched to a gene. This CDR3 comprises 17 residues. This chain's CDR3 is CASSPRTGGTGFHGYTF. DNA of the CDR3: TGTGCCAGCTCACCGCGGACAGGGGGTACCGGGTTTCATGGCTACACCTTC.

This clone was detected only a few times. V gene TRBV19 combines with J gene TRBJ1-5; 7 nucleotides agree with TRBD1. Looked up from germline, CDR1 is LNHDA and CDR2 is SQIVND (reference sequence). The CDR3 sequence is 15 residues long. V trimming: 7 bases; J trimming: 2 bases; junction bases outside the gene matches: 8. The chain's CDR3 is CASNPHRGGNQPQHF. The DNA of the CDR3 is TGTGCCAGTAACCCTCACAGGGGAGGCAATCAGCCCCAGCATTTT.

This clone was seen more than once but under ten times. J is TRBJ1-1 and V is TRBV4-1; 10 nucleotides line up with TRBD1. CDR1 is MGHRA and CDR2 is YSYEKL in the germline V gene. CDR3 length: 16 residues. Trimming removed 3 bases from V and 3 bases from J; junction bases left unmatched: 7. CDR3 residues: CASSHGTGTGDTEAFF. CDR3 DNA: TGCGCCAGCAGCCATGGAACCGGGACAGGGGACACTGAAGCTTTCTTT.

The chain couples TRBV4-1 to TRBJ2-1; 9 bases agree with TRBD2. CDR3 length equals 18 residues. With 1 base clipped from V and 4 bases from J, the junction kept 11 bases outside the gene matches. Germline V gives CDR1 MGHRA, CDR2 YSYEKL. DNA of the CDR3: TGCGCCAGCAGCCAAGCTGTTATAATAGCGGGGGTTTACAATGAGCAGTTCTTC. Its protein is CASSQAVIIAGVYNEQFF.

The V gene is TRBV7-8, the J gene TRBJ2-7, with TRBD1 matching 8 bases. With V trimmed by 3 bases and J by 0 bases, 1 base remained unmatched. The CDR3 is made up of 14 amino acids. Germline values: CDR1 SGHVS, CDR2 FQNEAQ. As DNA, the CDR3 is TGTGCCAGCAGCTTGGGACAGGTCTCCTACGAGCAGTACTTC. This encodes CASSLGQVSYEQYF. Full variable domain (missing parts from reference TRBV7-8 and TRBJ2-7): GAGVSQSPRYKVAKRGQDVALRCDPISGHVSLFWYQQALGQGPEFLTYFQNEAQLDKSGLPSDRFFAERPEGSVSTLKIQRTQQEDSAVYLCASSLGQVSYEQYFGPGTRLTVT.

This clone was seen only a few times. V usage is TRBV9 and J usage is TRBJ1-1; no clear D gene. The CDR3 is 14 amino acids. Germline CDR1 and CDR2: SGDLS and YYNGEE. V gave up 5 bases and J gave up 7 bases, with 18 bases separating them. The CDR3 here is CASSIDGSSLEAFF. Written as DNA, the CDR3 is TGTGCCAGCAGTATTGACGGAAGTAGCCTTGAAGCTTTCTTT.

The J gene is TRBJ1-2, the V gene TRBV30, with 7 bases fitting TRBD1. The J segment lost 6 bases and the V segment lost 4 bases, leaving 5 bases of the junction unmatched. The CDR3 is 12 amino acids. Germline V gives CDR1 GTSNPN, CDR2 SVGIG (reference sequence). The CDR3 coding sequence is TGTGCCTGGATACAGGGGTCCCATGGCTACACCTTC. Translating gives CAWIQGSHGYTF.

V is TRBV2 and J is TRBJ2-7, with D perhaps TRBD1 (5 bases). The V end was cut by 3 bases, the J end by 0 bases, with 9 bases between. This CDR3 contains 14 residues. Germline assignment: CDR1 SNHLY and CDR2 FYNNEI. CDR3 coding DNA: TGTGCCAGCAGTGATAAGGGGTTCTCCTACGAGCAGTACTTC. This codes for CASSDKGFSYEQYF.

CDR3 sequence: CASSPGHTYGYTF. CDR3 bases: TGTGCCAGCTCACCGGGACACACCTATGGCTACACCTTC. The V call is TRBV18, the J call TRBJ1-2; weak D call: TRBD1 (6 bases). CDR1 KGHSH and CDR2 LQKENI come from the germline V gene. With 3 bases removed from V and 4 bases from J, the gap between germline ends came to 9 bases. This CDR3 is 13 amino acids long.

The chain recombines TRBV5-1 with TRBJ2-7, with TRBD1 matching over 8 bases. The germline CDR1 and CDR2 sequences are SGHRS and YFSETQ. V was clipped by 0 bases and J by 1 base; unmatched bases: 6. The CDR3 loop spans 16 amino acids. The CDR3: CASSLGTGMVSYEQYF. Written as DNA, the CDR3 is TGCGCCAGCAGCTTGGGGACAGGGATGGTTTCCTACGAGCAGTACTTC.

This chain connects TRBV29-1 to TRBJ1-1; D unclear. The ends were cut back, 5 bases at V and 1 base at J, with 14 bases in the middle. The CDR3 spans 14 residues. Looked up from germline, CDR1 is SQVTM and CDR2 is ANQGSEA. The DNA for the CDR3 is TGCAGCGTTTCTCGTGTGGCCAGGAACACTGAAGCTTTCTTT. Amino acid sequence: CSVSRVARNTEAFF.

The chain combines TRBV5-5 with TRBJ1-2; TRBD1 aligns across 7 bases. Germline assignment: CDR1 SGHKS and CDR2 YYEKEE (reference sequence). The V gene end was trimmed by 4 bases and the J gene end by 4 bases; junction bases not matched to a gene: 4. The CDR3 consists of 13 residues. The CDR3, as DNA: TGTGCCAGCAGCCAACAGGGGACCTATGGCTACACCTTC. The encoded protein is CASSQQGTYGYTF.

The CDR3 here is CASSQQGGSSYEQYF. CDR3 DNA sequence: TGCGCCAGCAGCCAACAAGGGGGAAGCTCCTACGAGCAGTACTTC. The V and J genes are TRBV4-1 and TRBJ2-7, with D perhaps matching TRBD1 (6 bases). V lost 2 bases, J lost 0 bases, and 11 bases lay in between. Per germline, CDR1 MGHRA and CDR2 YSYEKL. This CDR3 comprises 15 residues.

V and J are TRBV7-2 and TRBJ2-1; the match to TRBD1 covers 9 bases. CDR3 size: 13 residues. V dropped 6 bases and J dropped 8; count of bases not matched to a gene: 5. CDR1 and CDR2 (germline): SGHTA, FQGNSA. The CDR3 here is CASRADRGDEQFF. CDR3 coding DNA: TGTGCCAGCAGGGCGGACAGGGGCGATGAGCAGTTCTTC.

J is TRBJ2-2 and V is TRBV5-1; 10 bases fit TRBD2. CDR1 and CDR2 (germline): SGHRS, YFSETQ. V was clipped by 4 bases and J by 6 bases; unmatched bases: 9. This CDR3 contains 16 residues. CDR3 nucleotides: TGCGCCAGCAGCATAACCGGGACTAGCGTATCCGGGGAGCTGTTTTTT. Its translation: CASSITGTSVSGELFF. The variable domain in full, with the rest retrieved from reference TRBV5-1 and TRBJ2-2, is KAGVTQTPRYLIKTRGQQVTLSCSPISGHRSVSWYQQTPGQGLQFLFEYFSETQRNKGNFPGRFSGRQFSNSRSEMNVSTLELGDSALYLCASSITGTSVSGELFFGEGSRLTVL.

This chain links TRBV4-3 with TRBJ1-2, with 10 bases lining up with TRBD1. Trimming removed 4 bases from V and 3 bases from J; junction bases left unmatched: 5. The length of the CDR3 is 15 residues. Germline lookup yields CDR1 LGHNA and CDR2 YSLEER. CDR3 DNA sequence: TGCGCCAGCAGCCCCCGGGACAGGGGAGACTATGGCTACACCTTC. Translating gives CASSPRDRGDYGYTF.

The chain uses TRBV7-6 and TRBJ2-3; D not resolved. With 5 bases removed from V and 6 bases from J, the gap between germline ends came to 12 bases. The CDR3 totals 13 residues. The germline CDR1 and CDR2 sequences are SGHVS and FNYEAQ. CDR3 in amino acids: CASSLPNWDTQYF. The CDR3 bases are TGTGCCAGCAGCCTACCTAATTGGGATACGCAGTATTTT.

The chain carries TRBV4-1 and TRBJ2-1; 9 bases align to TRBD2. Per the germline V gene, CDR1 is MGHRA and CDR2 is YSYEKL. The CDR3 totals 17 residues. V was clipped by 0 bases and J by 2 bases; unmatched bases: 5. In nucleotides, the CDR3 is TGCGCCAGCAGCCAAGAACGGATAGCGGGAGCCTACAATGAGCAGTTCTTC. Its translation is CASSQERIAGAYNEQFF.